A single sample is the source of the 9 T cell receptor beta chains below, sequenced in a study of CXCR4 blockade with PD-1 therapy in pancreatic cancer (dated by TCRdb to the late 2010s). Libraries were prepared through the immunoSEQ multiplex PCR assay. As stored in TCRdb, this immuneACCESS dataset retains in-frame rearrangements with V and J assigned. A fraction of the clones does not appear; measured against another copy, unresolved V genes explain less than half of the discrepancy, and the remainder lacks a known reason. This sample holds around 2,000 clones; over 45% were observed only once. The ten largest clonotypes hold about a third of the sample. The specimen sequenced was tumor tissue. These receptors all stem from a human donor with pancreatic ductal adenocarcinoma.

This clone is medium-sized (0.01 to 0.1%). The rearrangement uses TRBV2 and TRBJ2-1; 8 bases line up with TRBD1. V trimming: 8 bases; J trimming: 4 bases; junction bases outside the gene matches: 16. The CDR3 runs 17 residues. Germline CDR1 is SNHLY and CDR2 is FYNNEI. Written as DNA, the CDR3 is TGTGCCAGCTCGACCCCCGGGACAGGAAATTTTTACAATGAGCAGTTCTTC. Amino acid sequence: CASSTPGTGNFYNEQFF.

This chain links TRBV6-7 with TRBJ2-2, with D unresolved. TRBV6-7 carries the ORF label, with uncertain function. The CDR3 loop spans 15 amino acids. V shed 5 bases and J shed 5 bases, with 15 bases lying between them. The CDR3 DNA sequence: TGTGCCAGCAGTCAAACTCAAGGGTGGACCGGGGAGCTGTTTTTT. Its translation: CASSQTQGWTGELFF.

Only a few counts were recorded for this clone. The J gene is TRBJ1-6, the V gene TRBV9; D is ambiguous. Trimming removed 5 bases at V and 8 bases at J, with 14 bases between. The CDR3 covers 14 residues. Germline loops: CDR1 SGDLS, CDR2 YYNGEE. CDR3 nucleotide sequence: TGTGCCAGCAGTAAAGTAAGCTCGGATTCACCCCTCCACTTT. It yields the protein CASSKVSSDSPLHF.

In this sample, this clone turned up once. This rearrangement joins TRBV5-1 to TRBJ2-1; possible D gene TRBD1, 6 bases. V was clipped by 3 bases and J by 6 bases, with 13 bases between them. This CDR3 region has 14 residues. From germline, CDR1 is SGHRS and CDR2 YFSETQ. CDR3 loop: CASSSSGVVNEQFF. The CDR3 DNA sequence: TGCGCCAGCAGCTCTTCAGGGGTTGTCAATGAGCAGTTCTTC. Using reference TRBV5-1 and TRBJ2-1 for the parts outside the CDR3, the full variable domain is KAGVTQTPRYLIKTRGQQVTLSCSPISGHRSVSWYQQTPGQGLQFLFEYFSETQRNKGNFPGRFSGRQFSNSRSEMNVSTLELGDSALYLCASSSSGVVNEQFFGPGTRLTVL.

V and J are TRBV14 and TRBJ2-5; no clear D gene. The CDR3 contains 16 residues. Looked up from germline, CDR1 is SGHDN and CDR2 is FVKESK. The ends were cut back, 3 bases at V and 2 bases at J, with 16 bases in the middle. DNA for the CDR3: TGTGCCAGCAGCCAGAATTGGGGAACCTCACAAGAGACCCAGTACTTC. Translated: CASSQNWGTSQETQYF.

By frequency in the sample, this clone is medium-sized. J is TRBJ1-6 and V is TRBV28, with 9 bases lining up with TRBD1. The trim removed 7 bases at V and 10 bases at J, leaving 8 bases unmatched. CDR3 size: 14 residues. Germline V gene sequence: CDR1 MDHEN, CDR2 SYDVKM. The chain's CDR3 is CASKSGTGRSPLHF. The CDR3 nucleotides read TGTGCCAGCAAGTCCGGGACAGGGCGGTCACCCCTCCACTTT.

V and J are TRBV7-4 and TRBJ2-7, with a possible D match to TRBD1 (5 bases). This CDR3 has 15 residues. The V and J ends lost 1 base and 0 bases respectively, with 10 bases between them. Germline loops: CDR1 SGHVT, CDR2 SQSDAQ. CDR3 residues: CASSLDRQSSYEQYF. The CDR3 region has the DNA TGTGCCAGCAGCTTAGACAGGCAGAGCTCCTACGAGCAGTACTTC.

This clone was counted between two and nine times. CDR3 protein: CASTSGPGGNYGYTF. The CDR3 nucleotides are TGTGCCAGTACCTCCGGGCCCGGTGGTAACTATGGCTACACCTTC. The chain employs TRBV19 and TRBJ1-2, with D uncertain. Trimming stripped 7 bases from V and 1 base from J, with 16 bases between. CDR1 is LNHDA, CDR2 SQIVND, per germline (reference sequence). The CDR3 has 15 residues.

The chain is built from TRBV11-3 and TRBJ1-2; D perhaps matches TRBD1 (6 bases). This CDR3 has 15 residues. Trimming cost V 5 bases and J 4 bases, with 17 bases left between them. Looked up from germline, CDR1 is SGHNT and CDR2 is YENEEA. CDR3 residues: CASSPTRGAGYGYTF. DNA of the CDR3: TGTGCCAGCAGCCCAACACGGGGGGCCGGCTATGGCTACACCTTC.